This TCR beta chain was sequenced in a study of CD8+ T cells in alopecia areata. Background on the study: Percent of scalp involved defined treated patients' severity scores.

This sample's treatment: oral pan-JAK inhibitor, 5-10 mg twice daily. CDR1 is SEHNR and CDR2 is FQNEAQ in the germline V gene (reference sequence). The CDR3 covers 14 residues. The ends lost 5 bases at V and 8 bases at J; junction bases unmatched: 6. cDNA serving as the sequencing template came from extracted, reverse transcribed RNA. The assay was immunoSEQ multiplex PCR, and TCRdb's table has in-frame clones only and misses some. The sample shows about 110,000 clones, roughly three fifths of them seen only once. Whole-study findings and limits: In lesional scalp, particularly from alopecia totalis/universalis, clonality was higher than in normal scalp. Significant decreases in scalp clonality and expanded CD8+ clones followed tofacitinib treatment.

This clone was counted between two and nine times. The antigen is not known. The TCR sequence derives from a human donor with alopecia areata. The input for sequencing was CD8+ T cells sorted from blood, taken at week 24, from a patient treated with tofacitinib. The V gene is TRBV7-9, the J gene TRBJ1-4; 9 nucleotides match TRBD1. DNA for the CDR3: TGTGCCAGCAGCCTGGGACAGGGAAGAGAAAAACTGTTTTTT. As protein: CASSLGQGREKLFF. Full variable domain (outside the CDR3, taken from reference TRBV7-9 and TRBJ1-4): DTGVSQNPRHKITKRGQNVTFRCDPISEHNRLYWYRQTLGQGPEFLTYFQNEAQLEKSRLLSDRFSAERPKGSFSTLEIQRTEQGDSAMYLCASSLGQGREKLFFGSGTQLSVL.